The following is a T cell receptor beta chain sequence with its context. The method was immunoSEQ multiplex PCR; TCRdb's version includes in-frame clones alone and lacks a portion of them. The repertoire holds around 200,000 clones, 85% to 90% seen once, with 3.5% to 4.5% in the top ten. This record comes from a study of blood T cell repertoires in COVID-19. The CDR3 totals 13 residues. The germline V gene encodes CDR1 SEHNR and CDR2 FQNEAQ (reference sequence). The V and J ends lost 1 base and 5 bases respectively, with 8 bases between them. The TCR was taken from a young man with active or convalescent COVID-19. The rearrangement uses TRBV7-9 and TRBJ1-2; perhaps TRBD1 as D (6 bases). The sample was peripheral blood. The CDR3 region has the DNA TGTGCCAGCAGCTTAGGGGGGCGGTATGGCTACACCTTC. Protein sequence: CASSLGGRYGYTF.